This TCR beta chain originates from a study of T-cell reconstitution after alpha-beta-depleted transplantation in children. This clonotype was seen ten or more times. The CDR3 length is 15 residues. CDR1 is LGHNA and CDR2 is YNFKEQ in the germline V gene. Deletions cut 6 bases from V and 12 bases from J, with 21 bases between. The TCRbeta library incorporated unique molecular identifiers. One entry per CDR3 protein, called by TCRdb with MiXCR from the PCR reads. The sample carries approximately 390,000 distinct CDR3 sequences, 11% recorded once. This sequence was found in a human donor who donated a stem cell graft to a child with acute myeloid leukemia. Specimen: PBMCs from the stem cell graft donor, collected from the stem cell graft. V gene TRBV4-2 combines with J gene TRBJ1-6, with D hard to call. Written as DNA, the CDR3 is TGTGCCAGCAGACTCGGTAATGTCAGTCCTTTACCCCTCCACTTT. It is translated as CASRLGNVSPLPLHF.